What follows is one T cell receptor beta chain and its context. This sample was included in a study of T-cell memory formation after mild COVID-19. V shed 4 bases and J 4 bases; nucleotides not matched to a gene: 6. The germline CDR1 and CDR2 sequences are MNHEY and SMNVEV (reference sequence). This CDR3 spans 15 amino acids. One entry per CDR3 protein, called by TCRdb with MiXCR from the 5' RACE reads. The sample consists of 150,000 to 200,000 distinct CDR3 sequences, about 14% of them appearing once. The clonotype was recovered from an adult woman who had mild COVID-19 (a few samples of this study predate the infection). Cell type and time point are not known. J is TRBJ2-7 and V is TRBV27; the match to TRBD2 covers 11 bases. The sample taken for sequencing was PBMCs or a T cell subset sorted from them (not recorded which). The CDR3 region has the DNA TGTGCCAGCAGTTCCGGGACTAGCGGAGGGTACGAGCAGTACTTC. It encodes CASSSGTSGGYEQYF.